This T cell receptor beta chain emerged from a study of blood T cell repertoires in COVID-19. Study background: Donors in the United States, Italy and Spain gave samples during acute or convalescent COVID-19. Nucleic acid was either cDNA or gDNA, and it came from T cells, B-cell-depleted T cells, or PBMCs.

As originally analysed: Estimation of nucleated cell counts relied on the amplification of reference gene primers. The repertoire was sequenced with immunoSEQ multiplex PCR; TCRdb's copy has only in-frame clones and lacks some. V and J calls and clone size are given by that table; D and trimming were obtained from the DNA. The top ten hold roughly 7.1% of the sample, which has about 170,000 clones, just under 85% seen once. The V and J ends lost 3 bases and 6 bases respectively, with 15 bases between them. The CDR3 covers 15 residues. The specimen sequenced was peripheral blood. This TCR was sampled from a man in his forties who had recovered from COVID-19. This chain uses TRBV23-1 with TRBJ1-3, with a possible D match to TRBD1 (5 bases). TRBV23-1 is identified as an open reading frame with a role that is uncertain. CDR3 sequence: CASSQHDGGVNTIYF. For the CDR3, the DNA is TGCGCCAGCAGTCAGCATGATGGGGGGGTAAACACCATATATTTT.